One sample yielded the 22 T cell receptor beta chains listed below, sequenced in a study of blood T cell repertoires in COVID-19. The table came from immunoSEQ multiplex PCR; TCRdb's copy has only in-frame clones and leaves some out. The data show about 440,000 clones, about nine tenths seen once. Sequenced input: peripheral blood. Every receptor here comes from a woman in her fifties or sixties with COVID-19, enrolled during active disease.

The chain has TRBV3-1 (or the pseudogene TRBV3-2) and TRBJ2-3; TRBD2 aligns across 7 bases. Losses at the gene ends were 1 base for V and 2 bases for J; bases not matched to a gene: 6. Germline-derived CDR1 and CDR2 are LGHDT and YNNKEL (reference sequence). The CDR3 sequence is 16 residues long. CDR3 in amino acids: CASSQGDYLNTDTQYF. The CDR3 DNA reads as TGTGCCAGCAGCCAAGGGGACTACCTAAACACAGATACGCAGTATTTT.

The chain employs TRBV3-1 (or the pseudogene TRBV3-2) and TRBJ2-3, with 7 nucleotides matching TRBD2. J was trimmed by 6 bases and V by 4 bases; bases with no gene match: 7. The germline CDR1 and CDR2 sequences are LGHDT and YNNKEL (reference sequence). CDR3 length: 14 amino acids. The CDR3 region is CASSRGAGSDTQYF. The CDR3 region has the DNA TGTGCCAGCAGCCGGGGAGCGGGGTCCGATACGCAGTATTTT.

The rearrangement links TRBV7-3 to TRBJ1-6; no clear D gene. The CDR3 covers 14 residues. Trimming pared 7 bases from V and 5 bases from J, leaving 12 bases between. From germline, CDR1 is SGHTA and CDR2 FQGTGA. CDR3 sequence reads: CASTLLRDNSPLHF. For the CDR3, the DNA is TGTGCCAGCACCCTCCTCCGGGATAATTCACCCCTCCACTTT.

The V call is TRBV11-2, the J call TRBJ2-3; tentative D call: TRBD2 (6 bases). The ends were cut back, 5 bases at V and 3 bases at J, with 15 bases in the middle. Germline V gene lookup returns CDR1 SGHAT and CDR2 FQNNGV. The CDR3 consists of 15 residues. CDR3 DNA: TGTGCCAGCAGCGACCCTACACTAGCAACAGATACGCAGTATTTT. Protein product: CASSDPTLATDTQYF.

The chain recombines TRBV5-1 with TRBJ1-1, with a tentative D call TRBD1 (6 bases). CDR3 length: 14 residues. Trimming took 3 bases from V and 0 from J, leaving 9 bases between them. Germline CDR1 is SGHRS and CDR2 is YFSETQ. CDR3 DNA: TGCGCCAGCAGCTCGACAGGTATGAACACTGAAGCTTTCTTT. Translated, it gives CASSSTGMNTEAFF.

The V gene is TRBV10-1, the J gene TRBJ1-1; 7 nucleotides line up with TRBD1. CDR3 length: 14 amino acids. Germline values: CDR1 WNHNN, CDR2 SYGVQD (reference sequence). The V and J ends lost 5 bases and 0 bases, in that order; junction bases with no gene match: 3. CDR3 bases: TGCGCCAGCAGTCAGGACAGGATGAACACTGAAGCTTTCTTT. Its translation is CASSQDRMNTEAFF.

The chain joins TRBV7-9 to TRBJ1-1; TRBD1 agrees at 7 bases. Germline loops: CDR1 SEHNR, CDR2 FQNEAQ (reference sequence). V lost 5 bases and J lost 0; bases outside the gene matches: 6. This CDR3 comprises 15 residues. In nucleotides, the CDR3 is TGTGCCAGCAGCCACAGGGGTCCCTTGAACACTGAAGCTTTCTTT. Translated: CASSHRGPLNTEAFF. Full variable domain (remainder filled in from reference TRBV7-9 and TRBJ1-1): DTGVSQNPRHKITKRGQNVTFRCDPISEHNRLYWYRQTLGQGPEFLTYFQNEAQLEKSRLLSDRFSAERPKGSFSTLEIQRTEQGDSAMYLCASSHRGPLNTEAFFGQGTRLTVV.

The genes are TRBV4-2 and TRBJ1-2, with a possible D match to TRBD1 (5 bases). The germline CDR1 and CDR2 sequences are LGHNA and YNFKEQ. There are 16 residues in the CDR3. V lost 0 bases and J lost 1, with 12 bases in between. This CDR3 reads CASSQDRGSGNYGYTF. CDR3 DNA: TGTGCCAGCAGCCAAGATCGGGGGTCCGGTAACTATGGCTACACCTTC.

This chain links TRBV7-7 with TRBJ2-2; tentative D call: TRBD1 (6 bases). The CDR3 is made up of 17 amino acids. Per germline, CDR1 SSHAT and CDR2 FNYEAQ (reference sequence). Trimming stripped 1 base from V and 2 bases from J, with 14 bases between. The CDR3 loop reads CASSLGGPGHNTGELFF. As DNA, the CDR3 is TGTGCCAGCAGCTTAGGGGGACCGGGACACAACACCGGGGAGCTGTTTTTT.

This clone has a single count. This chain connects TRBV5-1 to TRBJ1-4, with D uncertain. CDR3 length equals 14 residues. Trimming shortened V by 0 bases and J by 11 bases, and 14 bases separated the two germline ends. CDR1 is SGHRS and CDR2 is YFSETQ in the germline V gene. CDR3 nucleotide sequence: TGCGCCAGCAGCTTGGGCCAGGATGGAGGGAAACTGTTTTTT. Translation: CASSLGQDGGKLFF.

The count of this clone is one. The gene calls are TRBV6-5 and TRBJ1-1; no clear D. Germline V lookup: CDR1 MNHEY, CDR2 SVGAGI. Trimming pared 5 bases from V and 3 bases from J, leaving 13 bases between. The CDR3 loop spans 14 amino acids. The CDR3 is CASSQLSVDTEAFF. The CDR3 nucleotides are TGTGCCAGCAGTCAACTTTCGGTAGACACTGAAGCTTTCTTT.

This chain connects TRBV7-8 to TRBJ1-3; no clear D gene. Germline values: CDR1 SGHVS, CDR2 FQNEAQ. V lost 3 bases and J 0 bases, leaving 9 bases between the germline ends. CDR3 length equals 15 residues. Here the CDR3 DNA reads TGTGCCAGCAGCTTGGGCAGAGCCTCTGGAAACACCATATATTTT. Its protein product is CASSLGRASGNTIYF.

The chain is built from TRBV5-1 and TRBJ2-3; 10 nucleotides match TRBD2. Germline V gene sequence: CDR1 SGHRS, CDR2 YFSETQ. This CDR3 is built from 16 residues. Trimming removed 0 bases from V and 5 bases from J; junction bases left unmatched: 6. CDR3 loop: CASSLASGGAKDTQYF. CDR3 DNA sequence: TGCGCCAGCAGCTTGGCCAGCGGGGGGGCCAAAGATACGCAGTATTTT.

V gene TRBV29-1 combines with J gene TRBJ1-5, with 8 bases aligning to TRBD1. Germline assignment: CDR1 SQVTM and CDR2 ANQGSEA. The CDR3 contains 13 residues. J gave up 7 bases and V 0 bases, and 2 bases lay outside the gene matches. CDR3 protein: CSVEEHRGQPQHF. The DNA of the CDR3 is TGCAGCGTTGAAGAACACAGGGGGCAGCCCCAGCATTTT.

The chain joins TRBV5-1 to TRBJ1-1, with 10 bases fitting TRBD1. Germline lookup yields CDR1 SGHRS and CDR2 YFSETQ. The J segment lost 5 bases and the V segment lost 7 bases, leaving 11 bases of the junction unmatched. This CDR3 is 15 amino acids long. The CDR3 protein is CASALRQGAGTEAFF. The CDR3 DNA is TGCGCCAGCGCTCTTAGACAGGGGGCAGGGACTGAAGCTTTCTTT.

This clone has a handful of counts. The CDR3 reads CASSLGAGDHGYTF. CDR3 in DNA: TGCGCCAGCAGCCTGGGGGCAGGGGATCATGGCTACACCTTC. The chain links TRBV5-1 to TRBJ1-2; D possibly corresponds to TRBD1 (6 bases). Trimming removed 4 bases at V and 6 bases at J, with 16 bases between. This CDR3 is built from 14 residues. Germline lookup yields CDR1 SGHRS and CDR2 YFSETQ. Looking up the rest from reference TRBV5-1 and TRBJ1-2 gives the full variable domain: KAGVTQTPRYLIKTRGQQVTLSCSPISGHRSVSWYQQTPGQGLQFLFEYFSETQRNKGNFPGRFSGRQFSNSRSEMNVSTLELGDSALYLCASSLGAGDHGYTFGSGTRLTVV.

The V call is TRBV10-3, the J call TRBJ1-1; unclear D gene. Between the trimmed V and J ends, which lost 6 bases and 5 bases, there was a span of 13 bases. This CDR3 is built from 13 residues. Germline CDR1 and CDR2: ENHRY and SYGVKD. The CDR3 protein is CAISGVISTEAFF. CDR3 nucleotides: TGTGCCATCAGCGGGGTTATATCGACTGAAGCTTTCTTT.

This clone was observed a handful of times. The DNA of the CDR3 is TGTGCCAGCAGTTCCTTACTAGCGGGTTACAATGAGCAGTTCTTC. Protein: CASSSLLAGYNEQFF. The chain carries TRBV6-5 and TRBJ2-1, with TRBD2 identical over 9 bases. The CDR3 is made up of 15 amino acids. V was clipped by 4 bases and J by 4 bases; unmatched bases: 5. In germline, CDR1 is MNHEY, CDR2 SVGAGI.

The chain links TRBV4-1 to TRBJ1-5; 7 bases align to TRBD1. The CDR3 loop spans 15 amino acids. Per germline, CDR1 MGHRA and CDR2 YSYEKL. The ends lost 5 bases at V and 0 bases at J; junction bases unmatched: 4. In nucleotides, the CDR3 is TGCGCCAGCAGCGCGGGACAGTATAGCAATCAGCCCCAGCATTTT. This gives the protein CASSAGQYSNQPQHF.

This clone was counted only a few times. The chain links TRBV3-1 (or the pseudogene TRBV3-2) to TRBJ2-7; maybe TRBD1 (5 bases). This CDR3 is 13 amino acids long. V was trimmed by 6 bases and J by 4 bases, leaving 13 bases between them. Germline V gene data show CDR1 as LGHDT and CDR2 as YNNKEL (reference sequence). This CDR3 is CASSNRQTYEQYF. Written as DNA, the CDR3 is TGTGCCAGCAGTAACAGGCAAACTTACGAGCAGTACTTC.

The V gene is TRBV6-5, the J gene TRBJ1-1, with 9 positions matching TRBD1. This CDR3 comprises 13 residues. CDR1 and CDR2 from the germline V gene are MNHEY and SVGAGI. V shed 10 bases and J 3 bases; nucleotides not matched to a gene: 6. The CDR3 bases are TGTGCCACCGGGACAGGGATTCACACTGAAGCTTTCTTT. Its protein product is CATGTGIHTEAFF.

The chain employs TRBV24-1 and TRBJ2-3; no firm D call. The germline V and J ends were trimmed by 4 bases and 0 bases, with 4 bases remaining between them. CDR3 length: 13 residues. The germline V gene has CDR1 KGHDR and CDR2 SFDVKD. CDR3 sequence reads: CATSDSSTDTQYF. Written as DNA, the CDR3 is TGTGCCACCAGTGACTCTAGCACAGATACGCAGTATTTT.